This TCR beta chain derives from a study of T cells in Graves' hyperthyroidism and ophthalmopathy. Concerning this clonotype: One base away lies a much larger clone, so this may be a sequencing read error.

Amplified regions were TCR beta CDR3 sequences from RNA transcripts. Primed by the HTBI set, a first-round RT-PCR was run on the TCR CDR3. Via MiXCR, TCRdb re-called the multiplex PCR reads, giving one row per CDR3 protein. This sample has some 500,000 distinct CDR3 sequences, with around 15% found just once. The V gene's germline CDR1 is ENHRY and CDR2 SYGVKD. Trimming took 3 bases from V and 7 from J, leaving 16 bases between them. There are 14 residues in the CDR3. This chain uses TRBV10-3 with TRBJ2-7; weak D call: TRBD2 (6 bases). This TCR came from a woman in her twenties or thirties with Graves' ophthalmopathy. The sample was blood. CDR3 DNA sequence: TGTGCCATCAGTGACACTAGCTTAGGGCATGAGCAGTACTTC. It is translated as CAISDTSLGHEQYF.